These 14 T cell receptor beta chains were sequenced from one sample in a study of cytomegalovirus exposure and HLA in healthy donors. A multiplex PCR was run with 60 Vbeta primers and 13 Jbeta primers. TCRdb keeps only in-frame clones here, not all; method: immunoSEQ multiplex PCR. Of over 100,000 clones in the sample, 73% were seen once. Input material: PBMCs. The receptors originated from a man aged 35 to 55 in good health and CMV-seronegative.

This clone has a handful of counts. The V gene is TRBV4-3, the J gene TRBJ2-3, with 12 bases lining up with TRBD2. With V trimmed by 1 base and J by 2 bases, 4 bases remained unmatched. Germline CDR1 LGHNA, CDR2 YSLEER. The CDR3 is 17 amino acids. The CDR3 region has the DNA TGCGCCAGCAGCCAAGCCCCTAGCGGGGGGGCCACAGATACGCAGTATTTT. Its protein product is CASSQAPSGGATDTQYF.

This clone was seen once. The chain carries TRBV11-2 and TRBJ1-3; the D gene is possibly TRBD1 (5 bases). Trimming stripped 5 bases from V and 8 bases from J, with 13 bases between. This CDR3 is built from 13 residues. CDR1 is SGHAT and CDR2 is FQNNGV in the germline V gene. Written as DNA, the CDR3 is TGTGCCAGCAGCCGAGGGCGGGGGGACACCATATATTTT. Translation gives CASSRGRGDTIYF.

This clone was counted between two and nine times. CDR3 sequence (DNA): TGTGCCAGCAGCGCCCCCAATGTTTATTCGGATGAAAAACTGTTTTTT. It encodes CASSAPNVYSDEKLFF. The rearrangement uses TRBV9 and TRBJ1-4; D call uncertain. Germline V gene lookup returns CDR1 SGDLS and CDR2 YYNGEE. The CDR3 length is 16 residues. V was pared by 3 bases and J by 6 bases, with 18 bases between.

The chain carries TRBV5-6 and TRBJ2-3; 8 bases match TRBD2. V lost 5 bases to trimming and J lost 1 base; unmatched junction nucleotides: 3. The length of the CDR3 is 14 residues. Germline assignment: CDR1 SGHDT and CDR2 YYEEEE. CDR3: CASRLAGRTDTQYF. The CDR3, as DNA: TGTGCCAGCAGATTAGCGGGGCGCACAGATACGCAGTATTTT.

With respect to this clone: Other DNA sequences from this sample encode an identical CDR3 as well. The rearrangement uses TRBV4-1 and TRBJ1-1, with D unclear. V was clipped by 3 bases and J by 5 bases, with 19 bases between them. Germline V gene data show CDR1 as MGHRA and CDR2 as YSYEKL. The CDR3 consists of 16 residues. CDR3 sequence reads: CASSQVLRPGGTEAFF. CDR3 sequence (DNA): TGCGCCAGCAGCCAGGTCCTCAGACCAGGTGGGACTGAAGCTTTCTTT.

This clone has a single count. The chain uses TRBV7-9 and TRBJ1-5; perhaps TRBD1 as D (5 bases). The CDR3 loop spans 17 amino acids. Per the germline V gene, CDR1 is SEHNR and CDR2 is FQNEAQ (reference sequence). V was shortened by 3 bases and J by 3 bases, with 18 bases between the two germline ends. CDR3 amino acids: CASSLAQVGWANQPQHF. As DNA, the CDR3 is TGTGCCAGCAGCTTGGCACAGGTGGGGTGGGCCAATCAGCCCCAGCATTTT.

A few counts support this clone. This chain joins TRBV25-1 and TRBJ1-1, with 10 bases identical to TRBD1. The CDR3 sequence is 18 residues long. From germline, CDR1 is MGHDK and CDR2 SYGVNS. V lost 2 bases, J lost 5 bases, and 14 bases stayed unmatched. Here the CDR3 reads CASSEPIGTGVSGTEAFF. CDR3 nucleotides: TGTGCCAGCAGTGAACCGATAGGGACAGGGGTTTCCGGGACTGAAGCTTTCTTT.

This chain connects TRBV30 to TRBJ2-6; D gene ambiguous. Trimming left V 0 bases short and J 4 bases short, with 10 bases between. CDR1 GTSNPN and CDR2 SVGIG come from the germline V gene (reference sequence). This CDR3 contains 15 residues. The CDR3, as DNA: TGTGCCTGGAGTGTACCACAGTTGGGGGCCAACGTCCTGACTTTC. This encodes CAWSVPQLGANVLTF.

The chain employs TRBV18 and TRBJ2-6; 7 bases align to TRBD1. The CDR3 is 15 residues long. Germline V lookup: CDR1 KGHSH, CDR2 LQKENI. The ends lost 3 bases at V and 2 bases at J; junction bases unmatched: 1. The CDR3 here is CASSPGQPGANVLTF. As DNA, the CDR3 is TGTGCCAGCTCACCGGGACAGCCTGGGGCCAACGTCCTGACTTTC.

The CDR3 bases are TGTGCCAGCAGTGGATGGGACAGGGTCTACGAGCAGTACTTC. This encodes CASSGWDRVYEQYF. The gene calls are TRBV6-1 and TRBJ2-7; 9 bases line up with TRBD1. This CDR3 region has 14 residues. Losses at the gene ends were 4 bases for V and 3 bases for J; bases not matched to a gene: 4. CDR1 is MNHNS, CDR2 SASEGT, per germline.

The CDR3, as DNA: TGTGCCAGTAGTATTTCAGGGCTCGTAAATCAGCCCCAGCATTTT. Its translation is CASSISGLVNQPQHF. J is TRBJ1-5 and V is TRBV19; maybe TRBD1 (5 bases). The germline V gene has CDR1 LNHDA and CDR2 SQIVND (reference sequence). The CDR3 is made up of 15 amino acids. The V and J ends lost 3 bases and 4 bases respectively, with 13 bases between them.

This clone has only a few counts. The CDR3 DNA follows: TGTGCCAGCAGCTTGACCGGACAGGGGGCTGAAGCTTTCTTT. Its protein is CASSLTGQGAEAFF. The chain is built from TRBV5-4 and TRBJ1-1; 10 bases are a match to TRBD1. This CDR3 has 14 residues. Germline CDR1 is SGHNT and CDR2 is YYREEE (reference sequence). V gave up 1 base and J gave up 6 bases; unmatched junction bases: 3.

The chain couples TRBV19 to TRBJ1-6; a possible D gene is TRBD1 (6 bases). CDR1 is LNHDA, CDR2 SQIVND, per germline (reference sequence). V was shortened by 3 bases and J by 0 bases, with 15 bases between the two germline ends. This CDR3 spans 18 amino acids. Here the CDR3 reads CASSISGATGSYNSPLHF. In nucleotides, the CDR3 is TGTGCCAGTAGTATCAGCGGGGCGACAGGCTCCTATAATTCACCCCTCCACTTT.

The J gene is TRBJ1-5, the V gene TRBV19; 10 bases match TRBD1. After removal of 1 base from V and 6 bases from J, the junction contained 12 bases not matched to a gene. Germline assignment: CDR1 LNHDA and CDR2 SQIVND (reference sequence). The CDR3 spans 18 residues. CDR3 residues: CASSIGVSRDRGLQPQHF. The CDR3 DNA reads as TGTGCCAGTAGTATAGGCGTGAGCCGAGACAGGGGGCTTCAGCCCCAGCATTTT. Combining the CDR3 with reference TRBV19 and TRBJ1-5 gives the whole variable domain DGGITQSPKYLFRKEGQNVTLSCEQNLNHDAMYWYRQDPGQGLRLIYYSQIVNDFQKGDIAEGYSVSREKKESFPLTVTSAQKNPTAFYLCASSIGVSRDRGLQPQHFGDGTRLSIL.